This is a list of T cell receptor beta chains from one sample in a study of T cell changes during pregnancy in multiple sclerosis. Sequenced by immunoSEQ multiplex PCR; TCRdb stores in-frame clones only, minus some. Counted here are under 65,000 clones, more than 90% occurring once; the ten biggest clones make up roughly 1.1%. Source: peripheral blood, taken after pregnancy. The source of these receptors is a female donor in good health, enrolled as a control in a pregnancy study. CDR3s include the opening cysteine and the closing phenylalanine or tryptophan. The order of the fields is CDR3 length, D gene, J gene, V gene, clone size, CDR3 protein, CDR3 DNA. D genes are given only for firm matches. Clone size is not always given. Where it is, it says once, few, many or a class for expanded clones.

>12|.|TRBJ1-2|TRBV14|.
CASSRSGVGYTF
TGTGCCAGCAGCCGATCAGGGGTCGGCTACACCTTC
>14|.|TRBJ2-7|TRBV5-4|.
CASSPPGNAYEQYF
TGTGCCAGCAGTCCTCCGGGAAACGCCTACGAGCAGTACTTC
>15|TRBD1|TRBJ1-2|TRBV7-9|.
CASSPRDRGYYGYTF
TGTGCCAGCAGCCCGAGGGACAGGGGGTACTATGGCTACACCTTC
>14|.|TRBJ1-1|TRBV19|.
CATNPFGTRTEAFF
TGTGCCACCAATCCGTTCGGGACACGCACTGAAGCTTTCTTT
>15|TRBD1|TRBJ1-2|TRBV19|.
CASSTSLDRGFRYTF
TGTGCCAGTAGTACCTCGCTCGACAGGGGGTTCCGCTACACCTTC
>15|.|TRBJ1-1|TRBV2|.
CASSPDPGANTEAFF
TGTGCCAGCAGTCCGGACCCGGGAGCGAACACTGAAGCTTTCTTT
>15|TRBD1|TRBJ2-7|TRBV5-1|.
CASSLGGQGLDEQYF
TGCGCCAGCAGCTTGGGGGGACAGGGACTGGACGAGCAGTACTTC
>14|TRBD1|TRBJ2-7|TRBV9|.
CASSARDRAYEQYF
TGTGCCAGCAGCGCCCGGGACAGGGCGTACGAGCAGTACTTC
>15|TRBD2|TRBJ2-1|TRBV19|.
CASSTLAGGNNEQFF
TGTGCCAGTAGTACCCTAGCGGGGGGGAACAATGAGCAGTTCTTC
>15|TRBD1|TRBJ1-5|TRBV9|.
CASSGGTGASGPQHF
TGTGCCAGCAGCGGGGGTACAGGGGCCTCCGGGCCCCAGCATTTT
>14|.|TRBJ1-1|TRBV11-3|.
CASLPGEARTEAFF
TGTGCCAGCTTACCCGGTGAGGCGAGAACTGAAGCTTTCTTT
>14|TRBD2|TRBJ2-1|TRBV10-3|.
CAISESGTSNEQFF
TGTGCCATCAGTGAGTCAGGGACTAGCAATGAGCAGTTCTTC
>16|.|TRBJ1-6|TRBV12-5|.
CASGFWTDSSNSPLHF
TGTGCTAGTGGTTTCTGGACAGACAGTTCGAATTCACCCCTCCACTTT
>13|.|TRBJ2-1|TRBV5-6|once
CASRDGQYNEQFF
TGTGCCAGCAGGGATGGGCAGTACAATGAGCAGTTCTTC
>13|TRBD1|TRBJ2-7|TRBV6-5|.
CASSRDRASEQYF
TGTGCCAGCAGCCGCGACAGGGCCTCCGAGCAGTACTTC
>15|TRBD2|TRBJ2-1|TRBV18|once
CASSRGLAEDNEQFF
TGTGCCAGCTCACGCGGACTAGCGGAGGACAATGAGCAGTTCTTC
>11|.|TRBJ2-3|TRBV27|.
CASTFTDTQYF
TGTGCCAGCACATTCACAGATACGCAGTATTTT
>15|TRBD1|TRBJ1-1|TRBV19|once
CASSIINRGNTEAFF
TGTGCCAGTAGTATAATTAACAGGGGGAACACTGAAGCTTTCTTT
>15|.|TRBJ1-2|TRBV4-3|.
CASSQKTQGFDGYTF
TGCGCCAGCAGCCAAAAAACCCAGGGATTCGATGGCTACACCTTC
>16|.|TRBJ1-1|TRBV7-8|.
CASSLARPGVGTEAFF
TGTGCCAGCAGCTTAGCTCGACCAGGGGTCGGGACTGAAGCTTTCTTT
>14|.|TRBJ1-1|TRBV5-1|few
CASSRRTGNTEAFF
TGCGCCAGCAGCAGGCGCACAGGGAACACTGAAGCTTTCTTT
>15|.|TRBJ2-7|TRBV7-9|.
CASSRSTGSSYEQYF
TGTGCCAGCAGCCGAAGTACAGGGAGCTCCTACGAGCAGTACTTC
>15|TRBD2|TRBJ2-7|TRBV5-4|.
CASSLTSGSLYEQYF
TGTGCCAGCAGCTTGACTAGCGGGAGTCTCTACGAGCAGTACTTC
>13|.|TRBJ1-6|TRBV27|.
CASRGDQRSPLHF
TGTGCCAGCAGGGGCGACCAACGTTCACCCCTCCACTTT
>17|TRBD2|TRBJ2-1|TRBV11-2|.
CASSLLAGRGGRDEQFF
TGTGCCAGCAGCCTTCTCGCAGGGCGGGGGGGCCGCGATGAGCAGTTCTTC
>15|.|TRBJ1-5|TRBV4-2|.
CASSQDPGASQPQHF
TGTGCCAGCAGCCAAGATCCTGGGGCATCTCAGCCCCAGCATTTT
>15|.|TRBJ1-4|TRBV9|.
CASSVAPQAQEKLFF
TGTGCCAGCAGCGTAGCACCACAGGCCCAAGAAAAACTGTTTTTT
>15|TRBD2|TRBJ2-7|TRBV6-1|.
CASSEARGIPGEQYF
TGTGCCAGCAGTGAAGCGCGGGGGATTCCGGGGGAGCAGTACTTC
>15|.|TRBJ1-5|TRBV7-2|few
CASSLGGGLNQPQHF
TGTGCCAGCAGCTTAGGTGGCGGCCTCAATCAGCCCCAGCATTTT
>14|TRBD1|TRBJ1-1|TRBV18|once
CASSPAGGGTEAFF
TGTGCCAGCTCGCCCGCAGGGGGCGGCACTGAAGCTTTCTTT
>13|.|TRBJ1-5|TRBV6-1|.
CATTGTLYQPQHF
TGTGCAACGACCGGGACTCTTTATCAGCCCCAGCATTTT
>12|.|TRBJ1-2|TRBV11-2|.
CASSFPLSGYTF
TGTGCCAGCAGCTTCCCCCTATCTGGCTACACCTTC
>14|TRBD1|TRBJ1-1|TRBV4-1|.
CASSHQEGAFEAFF
TGCGCCAGCAGCCACCAGGAGGGGGCCTTTGAAGCTTTCTTT
>14|TRBD1|TRBJ1-3|TRBV11-2|.
CASSWTGVGDTIYF
TGTGCCAGCAGCTGGACAGGGGTTGGGGACACCATATATTTT
>16|.|TRBJ1-6|TRBV15|.
CATRIERGEGNSPLHF
TGTGCCACTCGGATAGAGAGAGGGGAGGGAAATTCACCCCTCCACTTT
>15|.|TRBJ1-1|TRBV6-5|.
CASSYDSVRGTEAFF
TGTGCCAGCAGTTACGACAGCGTTAGGGGAACTGAAGCTTTCTTT
>14|.|TRBJ2-1|TRBV6-1|.
CASSAVTTVNEQFF
TGTGCCAGCAGTGCCGTGACTACTGTGAATGAGCAGTTCTTC
>15|TRBD2|TRBJ2-1|TRBV5-1|once
CASSSASGGAHEQFF
TGCGCCAGCAGCTCCGCTAGCGGGGGGGCCCATGAGCAGTTCTTC
>12|.|TRBJ1-5|TRBV2|.
CASSPDNQPQHF
TGTGCCAGCAGTCCAGACAATCAGCCCCAGCATTTT
>14|TRBD1|TRBJ1-1|TRBV19|once
CVTRDRGAGTEAFF
TGTGTCACACGGGACAGGGGCGCGGGCACTGAAGCTTTCTTT
>14|.|TRBJ2-7|TRBV5-8|few
CASSLGVGRGEQYF
TGTGCCAGCAGCTTGGGGGTGGGGAGAGGCGAGCAGTACTTC
>15|.|TRBJ2-1|TRBV6-1|.
CASSGLGGANNEQFF
TGTGCCAGCAGTGGGCTGGGCGGGGCGAACAATGAGCAGTTCTTC
>15|.|TRBJ1-5|TRBV9|.
CASSEGSGEHQPQHF
TGTGCCAGCAGCGAGGGGTCGGGGGAGCATCAGCCCCAGCATTTT
>19|.|TRBJ1-3|TRBV5-6|.
CASSFAGHPILTPGNTIYF
TGTGCCAGCAGCTTTGCCGGACACCCAATCCTAACCCCTGGAAACACCATATATTTT
>15|TRBD1|TRBJ1-1|TRBV5-1|.
CASSIRQGQNTEAFF
TGCGCCAGCAGCATTCGACAGGGACAGAACACTGAAGCTTTCTTT
>14|.|TRBJ1-6|TRBV28|once
CASSFNWGGSPLHF
TGTGCCAGCAGTTTCAACTGGGGAGGATCACCCCTCCACTTT
>16|TRBD2|TRBJ2-2|TRBV10-1|.
CASSEIAGRGSGELFF
TGCGCCAGCAGTGAGATAGCGGGAAGGGGTTCGGGGGAGCTGTTTTTT
>11|TRBD1|TRBJ2-1|TRBV11-2|.
CASSLTGEQFF
TGTGCCAGCAGCTTAACAGGGGAACAGTTCTTC
>15|.|TRBJ2-7|TRBV6-1|.
CASSGEGDTNYEQYF
TGTGCCAGCAGTGGAGAGGGGGACACAAACTACGAGCAGTACTTC
>17|.|TRBJ1-2|TRBV28|.
CASSLAVRVGPGYGYTF
TGTGCCAGCAGTTTGGCGGTCAGGGTGGGCCCGGGCTATGGCTACACCTTC
>14|.|TRBJ1-4|TRBV5-4|.
CASSLQGSNEKLFF
TGTGCCAGCAGCTTGCAGGGTAGTAATGAAAAACTGTTTTTT
>14|TRBD1|TRBJ2-5|TRBV7-9|.
CASSRTGAAQTQYF
TGTGCCAGCAGCCGGACAGGGGCGGCACAGACCCAGTACTTC
>15|TRBD1|TRBJ2-3|TRBV5-6|.
CASSTTGASTDTQYF
TGTGCCAGCAGCACGACAGGGGCTAGCACAGATACGCAGTATTTT
>14|TRBD1|TRBJ2-7|TRBV19|.
CASSRRDRGYEQYF
TGTGCCAGTAGTAGACGGGACAGGGGGTACGAGCAGTACTTC
>13|.|TRBJ1-1|TRBV18|.
CASQELSNTEAFF
TGTGCCAGCCAAGAACTTTCGAACACTGAAGCTTTCTTT
>14|TRBD1|TRBJ2-3|TRBV5-1|.
CASTEAGGTDTQYF
TGCGCCAGCACTGAGGCAGGGGGTACAGATACGCAGTATTTT
>14|TRBD2|TRBJ2-7|TRBV7-9|.
CASSLELAGDVQYF
TGTGCCAGCAGCTTAGAACTAGCGGGTGACGTACAGTACTTC